This T cell receptor beta chain is from a study of cytomegalovirus exposure and HLA in healthy donors. The wider study: A later analysis reported the 90 to 150 validation repertoires used the same platform as the roughly 700 first-cohort repertoires. Study conclusions and caveats: Both high specificity and high sensitivity reportedly marked the classifier's diagnosis of cytomegalovirus status. Subsequent analysis found a tendency for first-cohort TCR clusters to co-occur within the 90 to 150 validation repertoires. It was confirmed in vitro that a few of the CMV-associated chains were specific for CMV antigens.

The method was immunoSEQ multiplex PCR; TCRdb's version includes in-frame clones alone and lacks a portion of them. The sample shows roughly 330,000 clones, roughly 90% of them seen only once. About this clone: The antigen remains unidentified.

Looked up from germline, CDR1 is SEHNR and CDR2 is FQNEAQ (reference sequence). This CDR3 region has 15 residues. J gave up 3 bases and V 4 bases, and 6 bases lay outside the gene matches. The gene calls are TRBV7-9 and TRBJ1-2; 9 nucleotides agree with TRBD1. The clonotype comes from a woman in her 30s in good health and CMV-seropositive. Sample: PBMCs. The CDR3 is CASSSPGQGDYGYTF. CDR3 sequence (DNA): TGTGCCAGCAGCTCACCGGGACAGGGTGACTATGGCTACACCTTC.